Listed below are T cell receptor beta chains from one sample, sequenced in a study of radiotherapy plus CTLA-4 blockade in lung cancer. Method: immunoSEQ multiplex PCR; TCRdb's copy keeps in-frame clones and lacks some. The sample lists about 120,000 clones; 78% were seen once. The source was peripheral blood, collected from a patient treated with radiotherapy plus ipilimumab. These receptors all come from a human donor with non-small cell lung cancer who had a partial response to radiotherapy plus ipilimumab. Each CDR3 is given with its conserved first and last residue.

>TRBV5-1|TRBJ2-5
CASSLAWLAGVEETQYF
>TRBV4-2|TRBJ2-3
CASSDSPGVETDTQYF
>TRBV6-5|TRBJ1-5
CASSYRIQGNQPQHF
>TRBV28|TRBJ1-3
CASSLQGINTIYF
>TRBV7-2|TRBJ2-4
CASSLAEAIRNIQYF
>TRBV6-5|TRBJ2-5
CAIRQDPMETQYF
>TRBV6-1|TRBJ2-5
CASSLGTAQETQYF
>TRBV27|TRBJ2-7
CASSYRQAYEQYF
>TRBV18|TRBJ1-1
CASSLTTGGMNTEAFF
>TRBV4-2|TRBJ2-3
CASSHAAASGRADTQYF
>TRBV19|TRBJ1-2
CASSLWGSNYGYTF
>TRBV30|TRBJ2-1
CAWSVTGASEQFF
>TRBV6-1|TRBJ2-7
CASYTGTGGYYEQYF
>TRBV25-1|TRBJ1-1
CASSEYKRTEAFF
>TRBV7-9|TRBJ1-1
CASSPRTGGTNTEAFF
>TRBV7-9|TRBJ1-1
CASSFGTGLNTEAFF
>TRBV7-6|TRBJ1-6
CASSWNRNRDSPNSPLHF
>TRBV5-4|TRBJ1-1
CASSRPWNRGIISTEAFF
>TRBV5-1|TRBJ2-2
CASKVDRVNTGELFF
>TRBV18|TRBJ1-1
CASSNGQASTEAFF
>TRBV6-5|TRBJ1-1
CAVRGSTEAFF
>TRBV15|TRBJ1-1
CATSRGQGTEAFF
>TRBV19|TRBJ1-5
CASSRLLGSNQPQHF
>TRBV7-7|TRBJ2-1
CASSLAGLAGGGEQFF
>TRBV5-1|TRBJ2-1
CASSLTSGTTYEQFF
>TRBV7-9|TRBJ2-1
CASKLAGNEQFF
>TRBV9|TRBJ2-6
CASSVGQDTGANVLTF
>TRBV4-1|TRBJ1-2
CASSQEPTSYGYTF
>TRBV11-2|TRBJ2-4
CASSLEPGNIQYF
>TRBV19|TRBJ1-1
CASSMSRGAEAFF
>TRBV28|TRBJ1-3
CASSFLDRRSGNTIYF
>TRBV11-2|TRBJ1-1
CASSLVQKAFF
>TRBV5-6|TRBJ1-6
CASRPGGGNSPLHF
>TRBV7-2|TRBJ1-2
CASSFDSFNYGYTF
>TRBV7-8|TRBJ2-1
CASSTQGTFNEQFF
>TRBV4-3|TRBJ2-1
CASSQARGWDEQFF
>TRBV29-1|TRBJ1-1
CSVEWDTEAFF
>TRBV6-1|TRBJ2-1
CASGAVIREQFF
>TRBV28|TRBJ2-7
CASKGQIYEQYF
>TRBV28|TRBJ2-4
CASSSGQGKDIQYF
>TRBV6-1|TRBJ2-5
CASSERTAQETQYF
>TRBV5-6|TRBJ2-7
CASSFSGGPYEQYF
>TRBV11-2|TRBJ1-4
CASSLRVTGGRHEKLFF
>TRBV11-3|TRBJ2-7
CASSPRRGPYEQYF
>TRBV30|TRBJ1-5
CAWSTGSNQPQHF
>TRBV2|TRBJ1-1
CASKSPGQGDTEAFF
>TRBV7-9|TRBJ1-2
CASSLDGPWAGKGYTF
>TRBV18|TRBJ2-7
CASSPTSGRGSYEQYF
>TRBV4-1|TRBJ2-3
CASSQVGEDTQYF
>TRBV28|TRBJ2-1
CASTGILGEQFF
>TRBV19|TRBJ1-3
CASSIRRPSSGNTIYF